The 10 T cell receptor beta chains in this list originate from one sample, sequenced in a study of blood T cell repertoires in COVID-19. Data came from immunoSEQ multiplex PCR; TCRdb stores just in-frame clones and leaves some out. The sample contains 150,000 to 200,000 clones, 60% to 85% of which appear only once. The sequencing sample was made of peripheral blood. These receptors were obtained from a man aged 55-75 years with acute or convalescent COVID-19.

This chain joins TRBV18 and TRBJ1-3, with D possibly being TRBD1 (5 bases). The germline V and J ends were trimmed by 4 bases and 6 bases, with 19 bases remaining between them. The germline CDR1 and CDR2 sequences are KGHSH and LQKENI. This CDR3 has 16 amino acids. The CDR3 protein is CASSLRAGQIENTIYF. As DNA, the CDR3 is TGTGCCAGCTCACTCCGAGCAGGGCAGATCGAAAACACCATATATTTT.

Worth noting for this clone: The same CDR3 can be traced to other DNA sequences in this sample. This chain uses TRBV7-3 with TRBJ1-1; D perhaps matches TRBD1 (5 bases). CDR1 and CDR2 (germline): SGHTA, FQGTGA. The V end was cut by 3 bases, the J end by 3 bases, with 8 bases between. CDR3 length: 13 amino acids. DNA for the CDR3: TGTGCCAGCAGCTTGGGGGGAGACACTGAAGCTTTCTTT. Translation: CASSLGGDTEAFF. The variable domain in full, completed from reference TRBV7-3 and TRBJ1-1, reads GAGVSQTPSNKVTEKGKYVELRCDPISGHTALYWYRQSLGQGPEFLIYFQGTGAADDSGLPNDRFFAVRPEGSVSTLKIQRTERGDSAVYLCASSLGGDTEAFFGQGTRLTVV.

The chain joins TRBV29-1 to TRBJ2-6; D uncertain. The germline gives CDR1 SQVTM, CDR2 ANQGSEA. V was pared by 5 bases and J by 0 bases, with 8 bases between. The CDR3 is 14 residues long. The CDR3 here is CSVRDSSGANVLTF. In nucleotides, the CDR3 is TGCAGCGTTCGCGATTCCTCTGGGGCCAACGTCCTGACTTTC.

CDR3 in DNA: TGTGCCAGCGGGGCGGCGCAGTCCTACGAGCAGTACTTC. Its translation: CASGAAQSYEQYF. The chain uses TRBV5-4 and TRBJ2-7; a possible D gene is TRBD1 (5 bases). The CDR3 consists of 13 residues. CDR1 SGHNT and CDR2 YYREEE come from the germline V gene (reference sequence). V lost 7 bases and J lost 1, with 12 bases in between.

V and J are TRBV7-8 and TRBJ2-7; 7 positions agree with TRBD1. Looked up from germline, CDR1 is SGHVS and CDR2 is FQNEAQ. V shed 1 base and J 2 bases; nucleotides not matched to a gene: 8. The CDR3 is 16 residues long. CDR3 sequence (DNA): TGTGCCAGCAGCTTAGGACAGGGTATGATCACCTACGAGCAGTACTTC. This codes for CASSLGQGMITYEQYF. Filled out from reference TRBV7-8 and TRBJ2-7, the complete variable domain reads GAGVSQSPRYKVAKRGQDVALRCDPISGHVSLFWYQQALGQGPEFLTYFQNEAQLDKSGLPSDRFFAERPEGSVSTLKIQRTQQEDSAVYLCASSLGQGMITYEQYFGPGTRLTVT.

This clone was found a few times. This rearrangement joins TRBV5-1 to TRBJ2-2; 9 positions match TRBD1. Germline V gene sequence: CDR1 SGHRS, CDR2 YFSETQ. The CDR3 has 16 amino acids. The junction had 7 bases not matched to a gene; V was cut back by 2 bases and J by 5 bases. The CDR3 sequence is CASSLEQGALTGELFF. DNA for the CDR3: TGCGCCAGCAGCTTAGAACAGGGGGCTTTAACCGGGGAGCTGTTTTTT.

V is TRBV5-1 and J is TRBJ2-5, with 7 bases identical to TRBD1. Germline assignment: CDR1 SGHRS and CDR2 YFSETQ. V gave up 8 bases and J gave up 5 bases; unmatched junction bases: 6. The CDR3 is 12 amino acids. CDR3 amino acids: CASSEGAETQYF. The CDR3 bases are TGCGCCAGTTCCGAGGGGGCTGAGACCCAGTACTTC. Filled out from reference TRBV5-1 and TRBJ2-5, the complete variable domain reads KAGVTQTPRYLIKTRGQQVTLSCSPISGHRSVSWYQQTPGQGLQFLFEYFSETQRNKGNFPGRFSGRQFSNSRSEMNVSTLELGDSALYLCASSEGAETQYFGPGTRLLVL.

V and J are TRBV5-1 and TRBJ1-6; D not certain. This CDR3 comprises 13 residues. Germline V gene sequence: CDR1 SGHRS, CDR2 YFSETQ. The V gene lost 0 bases and the J gene lost 8 bases, with 6 bases spanning the gap. The DNA for the CDR3 is TGCGCCAGCAGCTTGGCCACGGATTCACCCCTCCACTTT. Translating gives CASSLATDSPLHF. Full variable domain (missing parts from reference TRBV5-1 and TRBJ1-6): KAGVTQTPRYLIKTRGQQVTLSCSPISGHRSVSWYQQTPGQGLQFLFEYFSETQRNKGNFPGRFSGRQFSNSRSEMNVSTLELGDSALYLCASSLATDSPLHFGNGTRLTVT.

The rearrangement uses TRBV5-1 and TRBJ2-1; D call uncertain. Germline V lookup: CDR1 SGHRS, CDR2 YFSETQ. CDR3 size: 12 residues. V was trimmed by 5 bases and J by 8 bases, leaving 11 bases between them. The CDR3 sequence is CASRAGQDEQFF. The CDR3 DNA reads TGCGCCAGCAGAGCCGGTCAGGATGAGCAGTTCTTC.

V usage is TRBV5-6 and J usage is TRBJ1-1, with 8 positions matching TRBD1. The V gene end was trimmed by 0 bases and the J gene end by 4 bases; junction bases not matched to a gene: 2. CDR3 length: 14 residues. Germline V CDR1 and CDR2: SGHDT, YYEEEE. The CDR3 sequence is CASSLGTGFTEAFF. CDR3 DNA: TGTGCCAGCAGCTTGGGGACAGGGTTCACTGAAGCTTTCTTT.